This T cell receptor beta chain was captured by sequencing in a study of a mutant IDH1 vaccine in newly diagnosed glioma. On this clone: The antigen is unknown.

Documented time point: week 5, during vaccination. Each vaccine dose was 300 ug of mutant IDH1 20-mer peptide, with topical imiquimod. V lost 5 bases to trimming and J lost 7 bases, with 15 bases between them. The CDR3 covers 15 residues. Germline V lookup: CDR1 SGHTA, CDR2 FQGNSA. Measured with immunoSEQ multiplex PCR; TCRdb has only the in-frame clones, and not every one. The repertoire holds about 40,000 clones, with 90% to 95% as singletons. The sequencing used PBMCs, collected from a glioma patient whose treatment included an IDH1 peptide vaccine. The chain employs TRBV7-2 and TRBJ1-6; tentative D call: TRBD1 (5 bases). This receptor was taken from a man in his fifties or sixties with glioma. DNA of the CDR3: TGTGCCAGCAGCACGGGACGGATCGGGAATTCACCCCTCCACTTT. Protein: CASSTGRIGNSPLHF.